The next 15 T cell receptor beta chains were all read from a single sample in a study of blood T cell repertoires in COVID-19. Using immunoSEQ multiplex PCR, the repertoire was profiled, and TCRdb retains in-frame clones only, with some absent. The sample comprises 50,000 to 70,000 clones, roughly four fifths of which are singletons, and around 10% rests with the top ten. Sequenced input: peripheral blood. The receptors were sampled from a man older than 75 with COVID-19, enrolled during active disease.

This clone turned up a few times. This chain uses TRBV29-1 with TRBJ1-1, with a possible D match to TRBD1 (6 bases). This CDR3 is built from 12 residues. Germline lookup yields CDR1 SQVTM and CDR2 ANQGSEA. Trimming took 4 bases from V and 1 from J, leaving 7 bases between them. The DNA for the CDR3 is TGCAGCGTTGCACAGGGGAACACTGAAGCTTTCTTT. Its protein is CSVAQGNTEAFF.

The rearrangement uses TRBV21-1 and TRBJ1-5; the table names TRBD1, a call not compared with the DNA. TRBV21-1 is a pseudogene segment. The CDR3 length is 20 residues. CDR3 protein: CASSNPCGTGPRLWGQPQHF. As DNA, the CDR3 is TGTGCCAGCAGCAATCCTTGCGGGACAGGGCCTCGGTTATGGGGTCAGCCCCAGCATTTT.

V is TRBV19 and J is TRBJ2-4; 13 positions match TRBD2. V lost 4 bases, J lost 0 bases, and 3 bases stayed unmatched. The CDR3 totals 17 residues. CDR1 is LNHDA, CDR2 SQIVND, per germline (reference sequence). CDR3 bases: TGTGCCAGTAGTACCCGGACTAGCGGGGGAGCCAAAAACATTCAGTACTTC. The encoded protein is CASSTRTSGGAKNIQYF.

This chain links TRBV25-1 with TRBJ1-2; D perhaps matches TRBD1 (5 bases). The CDR3 consists of 12 residues. The ends were cut back, 5 bases at V and 8 bases at J, with 12 bases in the middle. The germline V gene has CDR1 MGHDK and CDR2 SYGVNS. The CDR3 sequence: CASSSQGAGYTF. As DNA, the CDR3 is TGTGCCAGCAGTAGTCAGGGTGCAGGCTACACCTTC.

This clone appeared a few times. The V gene is TRBV18, the J gene TRBJ1-2; D unclear. In germline, CDR1 is KGHSH, CDR2 LQKENI. The length of the CDR3 is 14 residues. Between the trimmed V and J ends, which lost 6 bases and 8 bases, there was a span of 19 bases. In DNA form, the CDR3 reads TGTGCCAGCTCCACAAGGGCGGGGAAGGGCGGCTACACCTTC. Protein: CASSTRAGKGGYTF.

The chain combines TRBV27 with TRBJ1-5, with D unresolved. Germline values: CDR1 MNHEY, CDR2 SMNVEV (reference sequence). The V and J ends lost 3 bases and 0 bases respectively, with 9 bases between them. The CDR3 consists of 15 residues. DNA for the CDR3: TGTGCCAGCAGTTTTTACGGGGATAGCAATCAGCCCCAGCATTTT. As protein: CASSFYGDSNQPQHF.

The chain has TRBV5-1 and TRBJ1-1; D call uncertain. This CDR3 is built from 14 residues. Trimming removed 1 base from V and 0 bases from J, with 7 bases in between. Per the germline V gene, CDR1 is SGHRS and CDR2 is YFSETQ. Here the CDR3 reads CASSLRVVNTEAFF. CDR3 coding DNA: TGCGCCAGCAGCTTGAGAGTGGTGAACACTGAAGCTTTCTTT.

In this sample, this clone turned up a few times. The chain combines TRBV27 with TRBJ1-6, with D unresolved. Between the trimmed V and J ends, which lost 2 bases and 8 bases, there was a span of 16 bases. CDR3 length equals 16 residues. CDR1 and CDR2 (germline): MNHEY, SMNVEV (reference sequence). The CDR3 loop reads CASSLSQAGRYSPLHF. In nucleotides, the CDR3 is TGTGCCAGCAGTTTAAGTCAGGCCGGGAGGTATTCACCCCTCCACTTT.

The J gene is TRBJ1-3, the V gene TRBV5-6; D may be TRBD1 (5 bases). From germline, CDR1 is SGHDT and CDR2 YYEEEE. Trimming stripped 0 bases from V and 2 bases from J, with 6 bases between. The CDR3 spans 14 residues. CDR3 protein: CASSLAGTGNTIYF. CDR3 nucleotide sequence: TGTGCCAGCAGCTTGGCAGGGACTGGAAACACCATATATTTT. Full variable domain (outside the CDR3, taken from reference TRBV5-6 and TRBJ1-3): DAGVTQSPTHLIKTRGQQVTLRCSPKSGHDTVSWYQQALGQGPQFIFQYYEEEERQRGNFPDRFSGHQFPNYSSELNVNALLLGDSALYLCASSLAGTGNTIYFGEGSWLTVV.

The V and J genes are TRBV4-3 and TRBJ1-1; 7 positions agree with TRBD1. In germline, CDR1 is LGHNA, CDR2 YSLEER. Trimming removed 1 base from V and 0 bases from J; junction bases left unmatched: 5. The CDR3 consists of 16 residues. The CDR3 coding sequence is TGCGCCAGCAGCCAAGGTCTTGGACAGGTGAACACTGAAGCTTTCTTT. As protein: CASSQGLGQVNTEAFF.

The genes are TRBV9 and TRBJ2-3, with unresolved D. Per germline, CDR1 SGDLS and CDR2 YYNGEE. Trimming pared 0 bases from V and 8 bases from J, leaving 10 bases between. The CDR3 has 13 residues. CDR3 sequence reads: CASSVGTALTQYF. CDR3 sequence (DNA): TGTGCCAGCAGCGTAGGCACAGCCCTTACGCAGTATTTT.

This chain links TRBV30 with TRBJ2-3, with TRBD1 as a possible D gene (5 bases). This CDR3 has 13 amino acids. V was pared by 1 base and J by 2 bases, with 7 bases between. The germline V gene encodes CDR1 GTSNPN and CDR2 SVGIG (reference sequence). The CDR3 coding sequence is TGTGCCTGGAGTGAAGGGGTCACAGATACGCAGTATTTT. Translation gives CAWSEGVTDTQYF. Variable domain in full (rest from reference TRBV30 and TRBJ2-3): SQTIHQWPATLVQPVGSPLSLECTVEGTSNPNLYWYRQAAGRGLQLLFYSVGIGQISSEVPQNLSASRPQDRQFILSSKKLLLSDSGFYLCAWSEGVTDTQYFGPGTRLTVL.

V is TRBV7-3 and J is TRBJ1-1; a possible D gene is TRBD1 (5 bases). The V end was cut by 7 bases, the J end by 5 bases, with 14 bases between. CDR3 size: 13 residues. Germline V gene lookup returns CDR1 SGHTA and CDR2 FQGTGA. CDR3 bases: TGTGCCAGCACCGCAGGGTTAGGGACTGAAGCTTTCTTT. It codes for CASTAGLGTEAFF.

This chain joins TRBV2 and TRBJ2-1; D is perhaps TRBD1 (6 bases). Germline V CDR1 and CDR2: SNHLY, FYNNEI. The ends were cut back, 7 bases at V and 2 bases at J, with 15 bases in the middle. This CDR3 spans 15 amino acids. CDR3 region: CASNFYRGTYNEQFF. CDR3 coding DNA: TGTGCCAGCAATTTTTATAGGGGGACCTACAATGAGCAGTTCTTC. Together with reference TRBV2 and TRBJ2-1, the CDR3 gives the full variable domain: EPEVTQTPSHQVTQMGQEVILRCVPISNHLYFYWYRQILGQKVEFLVSFYNNEISEKSEIFDDQFSVERPDGSNFTLKIRSTKLEDSAMYFCASNFYRGTYNEQFFGPGTRLTVL.

The chain has TRBV20-1 and TRBJ2-5, with D unresolved. The CDR3 runs 11 residues. V gave up 3 bases and J gave up 4 bases, with 6 bases separating them. CDR1 and CDR2 (germline): DFQATT, SNEGSKA (reference sequence). The CDR3 sequence is CSARRGETQYF. The CDR3 coding sequence is TGCAGTGCTAGGCGCGGAGAGACCCAGTACTTC.